This T cell receptor beta chain was sequenced for a study of blood T cell repertoires in COVID-19. Study as a whole: PBMCs, B-cell-depleted T cells, or T cells were the source of the cDNA or gDNA that made up the material.

Per the authors' pipeline: Amplification from reference gene primers served as the basis for estimated nucleated cell counts. Profiling relied on immunoSEQ multiplex PCR, and the TCRdb table lists in-frame clones only, not all of them. V, J and clone size were drawn from that table, and D and trimming were deduced from the DNA. Of around 68,000 clones listed, approximately 93% are singletons. The sample consisted of peripheral blood. The receptor was derived from a man aged 65-85 years with active COVID-19.

Written as DNA, the CDR3 is TGTGCCAGCAGTGACCGGGTCCTGAACACTGAAGCTTTCTTT. It yields the protein CASSDRVLNTEAFF. This chain uses TRBV27 with TRBJ1-1; D gene uncertain. In germline, CDR1 is MNHEY, CDR2 SMNVEV (reference sequence). The V gene lost 5 bases and the J gene lost 0 bases, with 10 bases spanning the gap. This CDR3 has 14 residues.